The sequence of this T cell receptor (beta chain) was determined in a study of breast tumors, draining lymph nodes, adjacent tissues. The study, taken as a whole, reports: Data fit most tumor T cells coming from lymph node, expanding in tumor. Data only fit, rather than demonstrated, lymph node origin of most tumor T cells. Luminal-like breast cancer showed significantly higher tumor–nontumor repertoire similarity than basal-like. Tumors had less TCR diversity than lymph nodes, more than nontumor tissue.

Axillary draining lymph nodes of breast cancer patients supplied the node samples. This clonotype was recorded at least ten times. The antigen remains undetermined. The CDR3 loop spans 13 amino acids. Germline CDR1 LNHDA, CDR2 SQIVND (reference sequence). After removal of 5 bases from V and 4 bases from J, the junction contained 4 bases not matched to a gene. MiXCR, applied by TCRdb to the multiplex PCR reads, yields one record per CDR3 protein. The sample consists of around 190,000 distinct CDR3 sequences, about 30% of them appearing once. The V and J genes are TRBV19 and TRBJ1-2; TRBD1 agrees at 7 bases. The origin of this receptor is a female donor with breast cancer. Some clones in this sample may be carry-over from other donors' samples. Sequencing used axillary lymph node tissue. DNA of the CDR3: TGTGCCAGTAGTCTCGGGACAGTCTATGGCTACACCTTC. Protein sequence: CASSLGTVYGYTF.